The sequence of this TCR beta chain was determined in a study of T cell responses to AZD1222 COVID-19 vaccine. Study-wide results and caveats: Donors, mostly white British, included more females; clonal diversity was possibly underestimated.

The table came from immunoSEQ multiplex PCR; TCRdb's copy has only in-frame clones and leaves some out. The table includes 130,000 to 150,000 clones, 85% to 95% detected once. Trimming removed 5 bases from V and 7 bases from J; junction bases left unmatched: 4. Germline V gene data show CDR1 as SGHVS and CDR2 as FNYEAQ. The CDR3 covers 14 residues. Regarding this clone: Its antigen is not known.

The chain links TRBV7-6 to TRBJ1-6, with 8 positions matching TRBD1. The source material was peripheral blood, sampled on day 0 of AZD1222 vaccination. The clonotype comes from an adult in good health. CDR3 sequence: CASSPRTGNSPLHF. In nucleotides, the CDR3 is TGTGCCAGCAGCCCCAGGACAGGGAATTCACCCCTCCACTTT. Variable domain in full (rest from reference TRBV7-6 and TRBJ1-6): GAGVSQSPRYKVTKRGQDVALRCDPISGHVSLYWYRQALGQGPEFLTYFNYEAQQDKSGLPNDRFSAERPEGSISTLTIQRTEQRDSAMYRCASSPRTGNSPLHFGNGTRLTVT.